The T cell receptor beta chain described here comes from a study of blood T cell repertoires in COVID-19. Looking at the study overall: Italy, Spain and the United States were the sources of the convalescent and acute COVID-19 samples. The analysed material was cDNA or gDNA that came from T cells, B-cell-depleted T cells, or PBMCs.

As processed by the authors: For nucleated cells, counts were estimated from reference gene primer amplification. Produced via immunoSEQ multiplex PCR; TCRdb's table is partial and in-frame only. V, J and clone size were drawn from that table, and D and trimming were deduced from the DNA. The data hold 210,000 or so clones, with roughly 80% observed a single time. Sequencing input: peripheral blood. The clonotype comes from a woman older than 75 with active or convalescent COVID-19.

The CDR3 coding sequence is TGCAGCGTTGACGTTCAGGGGTCGGATACGCAGTATTTT. Protein sequence: CSVDVQGSDTQYF. This chain links TRBV29-1 with TRBJ2-3, with D perhaps matching TRBD1 (6 bases). This CDR3 contains 13 residues. Deletions cut 3 bases from V and 6 bases from J, with 13 bases between. CDR1 SQVTM and CDR2 ANQGSEA come from the germline V gene.